The clone carrying this TCR beta chain was seen only once. Its antigen is still unknown. V lost 2 bases and J lost 4; bases outside the gene matches: 4. CDR1 and CDR2 from the germline V gene are MGHRA and YSYEKL. The CDR3 runs to 15 residues. The entry originates in a study of cytomegalovirus exposure and HLA in healthy donors. 60 Vbeta and 13 Jbeta primers were used in PCR. The table came from immunoSEQ multiplex PCR; TCRdb's copy has only in-frame clones and leaves some out. This sample has about 210,000 clones; over 75% occur once, and the top ten carry less than 2%. Overall study findings and caveats: Near-uniform donor sequencing depth was presumed by presence/absence analyses. A likely sequencing artifact accounted for one observed cluster of highly shared sequence variants. Follow-up analysis later connected one missense variant in DCLRE1C with trimming of TCR beta V- and J-genes. A later analysis linked 15,000 to 20,000 TCR beta sequences to HLA alleles at 0.05 false discovery rate.

The sequenced material came from PBMCs. The chain recombines TRBV4-1 with TRBJ2-7, with 11 positions matching TRBD2. This TCR derives from a male donor in good health and CMV-seronegative. CDR3 bases: TGCGCCAGCAGCCAAAGGCTAGCGGGGGGTTACGAGCAGTACTTC. As protein: CASSQRLAGGYEQYF.